The sequence of this T cell receptor (delta chain) was determined in a study of Vδ1+ human thymocytes. The template was reverse-transcribed extracted RNA. Pooled V-gene forward primers with one constant-region reverse primer generated the CDR3 amplicons by multiplex PCR. TCRdb reran clone calling via CATT on the multiplex PCR reads. The top ten clones hold 0.5% of a sample with 45,000 to 60,000 delta-chain clones, about a sixth of them seen once. Germline CDR1 reads TSWWSYY; CDR2 reads QGS. Trimming took 4 bases from V and 4 from J, leaving 28 bases between them. The CDR3 extends over 19 amino acids. Comments on this clone: Its antigen is not known.

General study results and limits: Thymic TRG and TRD repertoires appeared highly polyclonal.

Sequenced: Vdelta1+ gamma-delta thymocytes from the thymus. Stated subset: FACS-sorted CD3+ TCRalphabeta- TCRVdelta1+ TCRVdelta2- thymocytes. The TCR originated in a boy in the first two years of life who had congenital heart surgery. The V call is TRDV1, the J call TRDJ1; D possibly corresponds to TRDD3 (6 bases). This chain's CDR3 is CALGALGSLVGPWGDKLIF. The CDR3 DNA reads TGTGCTCTTGGGGCTCTCGGTTCCCTAGTAGGGCCCTGGGGCGATAAACTCATCTTT.